The 21 T cell receptor beta chains below come from one sample, sequenced in a study of radiotherapy plus CTLA-4 blockade in lung cancer (dated by TCRdb to between 2018 and 2020). The library was prepared using the immunoSEQ multiplex PCR assay. In its TCRdb copy, this immuneACCESS table keeps in-frame sequences only and misses some clones. Where compared with another copy, unresolved V genes explain less than half of these, and the others have no known cause. The sample includes about 51,000 clones, with roughly 77% observed a single time. The ten largest clones take up over 6.5% of the sample. The sample was peripheral blood, taken from a patient treated with radiotherapy plus ipilimumab. The receptors were sampled from a human donor with non-small cell lung cancer who had a complete response to radiotherapy plus ipilimumab.

This clone was observed once. The chain uses TRBV19 and TRBJ2-5, with no clear D. Germline CDR1 reads LNHDA; CDR2 reads SQIVND (reference sequence). The CDR3 is 13 amino acids. Trimming stripped 5 bases from V and 5 bases from J, with 12 bases between. CDR3 sequence: CASSGNYAETQYF. In nucleotides, the CDR3 is TGTGCCAGTAGTGGCAACTACGCGGAGACCCAGTACTTC.

This clone was found once. The rearrangement uses TRBV7-2 and TRBJ2-3; D possibly corresponds to TRBD2 (6 bases). Looked up from germline, CDR1 is SGHTA and CDR2 is FQGNSA. This CDR3 has 15 residues. V lost 5 bases and J 2 bases, leaving 14 bases between the germline ends. Written as DNA, the CDR3 is TGTGCCAGCAGCCTGTCCGGGACTTTCACAGATACGCAGTATTTT. It specifies CASSLSGTFTDTQYF. Full variable domain (missing parts from reference TRBV7-2 and TRBJ2-3): GAGVSQSPSNKVTEKGKDVELRCDPISGHTALYWYRQSLGQGLEFLIYFQGNSAPDKSGLPSDRFSAERTGGSVSTLTIQRTQQEDSAVYLCASSLSGTFTDTQYFGPGTRLTVL.

The chain links TRBV11-2 to TRBJ1-5; D not certain. The CDR3 loop spans 13 amino acids. Trimming took off 0 bases at V and 3 bases at J, with 3 bases between the two ends. Germline V lookup: CDR1 SGHAT, CDR2 FQNNGV. The CDR3 spells CASSLDYNQPQHF. In DNA, the CDR3 is TGTGCCAGCAGCTTAGATTACAATCAGCCCCAGCATTTT.

The chain employs TRBV6-1 and TRBJ1-5; D unclear. Looked up from germline, CDR1 is MNHNS and CDR2 is SASEGT. CDR3 length: 15 amino acids. Trimming shortened V by 9 bases and J by 0 bases, and 15 bases separated the two germline ends. The chain's CDR3 is CASLTVLYSNQPQHF. CDR3 DNA: TGTGCCAGTTTAACTGTACTATATAGCAATCAGCCCCAGCATTTT.

In its sample, this clone was seen once. In DNA form, the CDR3 reads TGTGCCAGCAGTTACTCGCGGGGCGGGTCGGGTTATGGCTACACCTTC. Protein: CASSYSRGGSGYGYTF. This chain joins TRBV6-5 and TRBJ1-2; a weak D match, TRBD1 (5 bases). Trimming removed 0 bases at V and 5 bases at J, with 16 bases between. The CDR3 sequence is 16 residues long. From germline, CDR1 is MNHEY and CDR2 SVGAGI.

The chain has TRBV30 and TRBJ1-6; D gene uncertain. Between the trimmed V and J ends, which lost 3 bases and 5 bases, there was a span of 11 bases. CDR3 length equals 14 residues. Per the germline V gene, CDR1 is GTSNPN and CDR2 is SVGIG (reference sequence). Here the CDR3 reads CAWRRRGNNSPLHF. CDR3 DNA: TGTGCCTGGAGGCGGAGAGGCAATAATTCACCCCTCCACTTT.

This clone was seen a handful of times. The chain has TRBV28 and TRBJ1-1; 7 bases fit TRBD1. V lost 5 bases, J lost 0 bases, and 12 bases stayed unmatched. This CDR3 is built from 17 residues. Germline V CDR1 and CDR2: MDHEN, SYDVKM. As DNA, the CDR3 is TGTGCCAGCAGTGTGATGCCGGGACAGCTCATGAACACTGAAGCTTTCTTT. Amino acids: CASSVMPGQLMNTEAFF.

This chain links TRBV18 with TRBJ1-6; maybe TRBD1 (6 bases). Germline V gene data show CDR1 as KGHSH and CDR2 as LQKENI. The length of the CDR3 is 17 residues. Trimming removed 0 bases at V and 7 bases at J, with 16 bases between. The CDR3 DNA sequence: TGTGCCAGCTCACCACCCGGGACAAGCCCGTGGAATTCACCCCTCCACTTT. This codes for CASSPPGTSPWNSPLHF.

V usage is TRBV2 and J usage is TRBJ2-7, with TRBD1 matching over 7 bases. The CDR3 extends over 14 amino acids. Germline lookup yields CDR1 SNHLY and CDR2 FYNNEI. V shed 7 bases and J 6 bases; nucleotides not matched to a gene: 12. The CDR3 nucleotides read TGTGCCAGCACACAGGGGCTAGGGATCCTCGAGCAGTACTTC. As protein: CASTQGLGILEQYF.

The chain is built from TRBV7-2 and TRBJ1-5, with D perhaps matching TRBD1 (5 bases). The V end was cut by 5 bases, the J end by 5 bases, with 10 bases between. Germline assignment: CDR1 SGHTA and CDR2 FQGNSA. There are 13 residues in the CDR3. This CDR3 is CASSQTVYQPQHF. The CDR3 nucleotides read TGTGCCAGCAGCCAGACAGTATATCAGCCCCAGCATTTT.

The V and J genes are TRBV4-3 and TRBJ2-3; 10 bases line up with TRBD1. V gave up 0 bases and J gave up 6 bases; unmatched junction bases: 3. This CDR3 is built from 15 residues. From germline, CDR1 is LGHNA and CDR2 YSLEER. The CDR3 spells CASSQDRTGGDTQYF. The CDR3 DNA sequence: TGCGCCAGCAGCCAAGATCGGACAGGGGGGGATACGCAGTATTTT.

Concerning this clone: Other nucleotide sequences in the sample specify the same CDR3. The rearrangement uses TRBV5-6 and TRBJ1-1, with D possibly TRBD1 on 5 matching bases. Trimming took off 3 bases at V and 5 bases at J, with 11 bases between the two ends. CDR3 length: 13 residues. CDR1 is SGHDT, CDR2 YYEEEE, per germline. CDR3 in DNA: TGTGCCAGCAGCTCTCAGGGTTGGACTGAAGCTTTCTTT. Translated: CASSSQGWTEAFF.

V usage is TRBV13 and J usage is TRBJ2-1; 7 bases map to TRBD2. Germline V gives CDR1 PRHDT, CDR2 FYEKMQ (reference sequence). This CDR3 has 15 amino acids. V trimming: 2 bases; J trimming: 7 bases; junction bases outside the gene matches: 8. DNA of the CDR3: TGTGCCAGCAGCTTAAGGTGGGGGGGTAATAATGAGCAGTTCTTC. This translates into CASSLRWGGNNEQFF.

The rearrangement joins TRBV10-1 to TRBJ1-1, with 10 positions matching TRBD1. CDR3 length: 16 amino acids. After removal of 2 bases from V and 0 bases from J, the junction contained 3 bases not matched to a gene. Germline loops: CDR1 WNHNN, CDR2 SYGVQD (reference sequence). The CDR3 DNA reads TGCGCCAGCAGTGAGGGGACAGGGGTGATGAACACTGAAGCTTTCTTT. It yields the protein CASSEGTGVMNTEAFF.

This clone was seen a handful of times. This chain links TRBV19 with TRBJ1-1; 10 bases are a match to TRBD1. The CDR3 covers 11 residues. The germline gives CDR1 LNHDA, CDR2 SQIVND (reference sequence). The ends lost 6 bases at V and 11 bases at J; junction bases unmatched: 3. DNA for the CDR3: TGTGCCAGTAGCGACAGGGGGCAGGCTTTCTTT. Amino acids: CASSDRGQAFF.

The V call is TRBV10-3, the J call TRBJ2-1; 7 bases fit TRBD2. The germline CDR1 and CDR2 sequences are ENHRY and SYGVKD. Trimming cost V 0 bases and J 5 bases; bases outside gene matches: 10. The CDR3 runs 17 residues. The CDR3 nucleotides read TGTGCCATCAGTGAGTCTAGGCTAGCGGAGTTGGACAATGAGCAGTTCTTC. Translating gives CAISESRLAELDNEQFF.

The chain combines TRBV7-8 with TRBJ2-1; the match to TRBD2 covers 10 bases. Germline loops: CDR1 SGHVS, CDR2 FQNEAQ. Losses at the gene ends were 1 base for V and 10 bases for J; bases not matched to a gene: 7. The CDR3 runs to 15 residues. CDR3 nucleotide sequence: TGTGCCAGCAGCTTAGTAGTTAGCGGGGGGCCGGAGCAGTTCTTC. As protein: CASSLVVSGGPEQFF.

This chain connects TRBV5-1 to TRBJ2-7, with 10 bases fitting TRBD1. The CDR3 length is 14 residues. Unmatched junction bases numbered 3, after V lost 3 bases and J lost 3 bases. From germline, CDR1 is SGHRS and CDR2 YFSETQ. The CDR3 spells CASSWDRGGYEQYF. The CDR3 coding sequence is TGCGCCAGCAGCTGGGACAGGGGCGGCTACGAGCAGTACTTC.

This clone came up once. The chain uses TRBV5-1 and TRBJ1-2, with D maybe TRBD1 (6 bases). The V and J ends lost 0 bases and 8 bases respectively, with 17 bases between them. CDR3 length equals 15 residues. Germline lookup yields CDR1 SGHRS and CDR2 YFSETQ. DNA of the CDR3: TGCGCCAGCAGCTTGGCCGGGACAATCGGGGAAGGCTACACCTTC. As protein: CASSLAGTIGEGYTF.

This sequence joins TRBV7-2 and TRBJ2-2; D ambiguous. CDR1 and CDR2 (germline): SGHTA, FQGNSA. The length of the CDR3 is 13 residues. Deletions cut 2 bases from V and 6 bases from J, with 7 bases between. The DNA for the CDR3 is TGTGCCAGCAGCTTACAAGCATCCGGGGAGCTGTTTTTT. This translates into CASSLQASGELFF.

The genes are TRBV7-9 and TRBJ1-2; D unclear. This CDR3 has 14 residues. Germline CDR1 and CDR2: SEHNR and FQNEAQ (reference sequence). The V gene lost 5 bases and the J gene lost 4 bases, with 14 bases spanning the gap. Here the CDR3 reads CASSGRWESYGYTF. CDR3 sequence (DNA): TGTGCCAGCAGCGGGCGGTGGGAGTCCTATGGCTACACCTTC.